The 25 T cell receptor beta chains presented below share a single source sample, sequenced in a study of T cell clonotyping in hematopoietic cell transplantation. Measured with immunoSEQ multiplex PCR; TCRdb has only the in-frame clones, and not every one. The sample has around 37,000 clones; 95% are singletons. The sample was peripheral blood mononuclear cells. These receptors were collected from a man in his thirties or forties in good health. Some clones in this sample may be carry-over from other donors' samples.

V and J are TRBV11-3 and TRBJ2-1; D is possibly TRBD2 (6 bases). Trimming pared 3 bases from V and 6 bases from J, leaving 12 bases between. The CDR3 is 14 residues long. Germline values: CDR1 SGHNT, CDR2 YENEEA. The CDR3 DNA reads TGTGCCAGCAGCTTGGAACGGGAGAGCAATGAGCAGTTCTTC. Translated, it gives CASSLERESNEQFF.

The genes are TRBV19 and TRBJ2-7; possibly TRBD2 for D (6 bases). This CDR3 is built from 16 residues. Trimming pared 7 bases from V and 5 bases from J, leaving 24 bases between. Germline V lookup: CDR1 LNHDA, CDR2 SQIVND (reference sequence). Here the CDR3 reads CASTPGVGAFLNEQYF. The CDR3 DNA reads TGTGCCAGTACCCCGGGGGTAGGAGCCTTTTTAAACGAGCAGTACTTC.

The gene calls are TRBV5-4 and TRBJ1-1; D gene unclear. CDR1 is SGHNT, CDR2 YYREEE, per germline (reference sequence). The CDR3 loop spans 16 amino acids. Deletions cut 3 bases from V and 1 base from J, with 16 bases between. The CDR3 sequence is CASSSGLGRTNTEAFF. CDR3 DNA: TGTGCCAGCAGCTCAGGTCTAGGTAGGACGAACACTGAAGCTTTCTTT.

This chain connects TRBV4-3 to TRBJ1-5, with D maybe TRBD1 (6 bases). The CDR3 runs to 13 residues. Germline V CDR1 and CDR2: LGHNA, YSLEER. Trimming shortened V by 3 bases and J by 5 bases, and 8 bases separated the two germline ends. CDR3: CASSQRQDQPQHF. The CDR3 nucleotides are TGCGCCAGCAGCCAGAGACAGGATCAGCCCCAGCATTTT.

This clone showed up just once. The chain couples TRBV19 to TRBJ1-2, with a possible D match to TRBD1 (5 bases). The CDR3 consists of 13 residues. V was pared by 10 bases and J by 4 bases, with 16 bases between. Germline lookup yields CDR1 LNHDA and CDR2 SQIVND (reference sequence). This chain's CDR3 is CATGPSGGYGYTF. In DNA form, the CDR3 reads TGTGCCACCGGACCGTCTGGGGGCTATGGCTACACCTTC.

The genes are TRBV19 and TRBJ1-2, with D perhaps matching TRBD1 (5 bases). The V end lost 3 bases, the J end lost 0 bases, and 11 bases lay between the germline ends. The CDR3 is 15 residues long. Germline V gene data show CDR1 as LNHDA and CDR2 as SQIVND (reference sequence). The CDR3 DNA follows: TGTGCCAGTAGTATCCTCCAGGGTACTAACTATGGCTACACCTTC. Protein product: CASSILQGTNYGYTF. The full variable domain, rest sourced from reference TRBV19 and TRBJ1-2, is DGGITQSPKYLFRKEGQNVTLSCEQNLNHDAMYWYRQDPGQGLRLIYYSQIVNDFQKGDIAEGYSVSREKKESFPLTVTSAQKNPTAFYLCASSILQGTNYGYTFGSGTRLTVV.

This clone was detected only once. The chain carries TRBV30 and TRBJ2-7; D remains ambiguous. Germline CDR1 is GTSNPN and CDR2 is SVGIG (reference sequence). This CDR3 spans 11 amino acids. Trimming removed 0 bases at V and 6 bases at J, with 6 bases between. This CDR3 reads CAWSVKAEQYF. The CDR3 DNA reads as TGTGCCTGGAGTGTAAAGGCCGAGCAGTACTTC.

This chain joins TRBV18 and TRBJ1-1; no clear D. Between the trimmed V and J ends, which lost 2 bases and 0 bases, there was a span of 4 bases. Germline V gene sequence: CDR1 KGHSH, CDR2 LQKENI. The CDR3 extends over 13 amino acids. CDR3 in amino acids: CASSPGLNTEAFF. The CDR3 DNA reads TGTGCCAGCTCACCAGGGCTGAACACTGAAGCTTTCTTT.

The chain links TRBV7-9 to TRBJ2-1; D unresolved. CDR3 length: 18 residues. Germline values: CDR1 SEHNR, CDR2 FQNEAQ (reference sequence). Trimming cost V 4 bases and J 1 base, with 20 bases left between them. CDR3 sequence (DNA): TGTGCCAGCAGCTCCCGGGCCCCCCTCGGAAGTTCCTACAATGAGCAGTTCTTC. It is translated as CASSSRAPLGSSYNEQFF.

The genes are TRBV25-1 and TRBJ2-7; D may be TRBD1 or TRBD2 (6 bases each). From germline, CDR1 is MGHDK and CDR2 SYGVNS. The CDR3 loop spans 13 amino acids. The V and J ends lost 8 bases and 4 bases respectively, with 15 bases between them. Written as DNA, the CDR3 is TGTGCCAGCGGTCCGAGGGGGAGGTACGAGCAGTACTTC. It encodes CASGPRGRYEQYF.

The J gene is TRBJ1-2, the V gene TRBV7-3; 10 nucleotides agree with TRBD1. This CDR3 has 15 residues. Germline-derived CDR1 and CDR2 are SGHTA and FQGTGA. Trimming took 3 bases from V and 4 from J; bases not matched to a gene: 5. DNA for the CDR3: TGTGCCAGCAGCTTGGACAGGGGGGGAATCTATGGCTACACCTTC. Translation gives CASSLDRGGIYGYTF.

The chain uses TRBV19 and TRBJ1-4, with D perhaps TRBD1 (5 bases). CDR3 length equals 15 residues. V shed 5 bases and J shed 3 bases, with 13 bases lying between them. Germline CDR1 LNHDA, CDR2 SQIVND (reference sequence). CDR3 DNA sequence: TGTGCCAGTAGTGGGGAGGCGGGGGCTAATGAAAAACTGTTTTTT. Translation: CASSGEAGANEKLFF.

This clone was observed a single time. This chain joins TRBV9 and TRBJ1-2; D is perhaps TRBD1 (6 bases). Trimming cost V 2 bases and J 7 bases, with 24 bases left between them. Germline CDR1 and CDR2: SGDLS and YYNGEE. The CDR3 spans 17 residues. CDR3 sequence: CASSVHHDGGGSSGYTF. The DNA for the CDR3 is TGTGCCAGCAGCGTCCACCACGACGGAGGGGGTTCTTCTGGCTACACCTTC.

This clone was seen a few times. The genes are TRBV5-8 and TRBJ1-1; maybe TRBD1 (5 bases). The CDR3 length is 15 residues. V lost 4 bases, J lost 2 bases, and 15 bases lay in between. Germline CDR1 and CDR2: SGHTS and YDEGEE. This CDR3 is CASSPPGGSNTEAFF. In DNA, the CDR3 is TGTGCCAGCAGCCCCCCTGGGGGGTCCAACACTGAAGCTTTCTTT. Looking up the rest from reference TRBV5-8 and TRBJ1-1 gives the full variable domain: EAGVTQSPTHLIKTRGQQATLRCSPISGHTSVYWYQQALGLGLQFLLWYDEGEERNRGNFPPRFSGRQFPNYSSELNVNALELEDSALYLCASSPPGGSNTEAFFGQGTRLTVV.

This chain uses TRBV4-2 with TRBJ1-2; 7 nucleotides agree with TRBD1. This CDR3 region has 14 residues. V dropped 1 base and J dropped 4; count of bases not matched to a gene: 3. Germline assignment: CDR1 LGHNA and CDR2 YNFKEQ. DNA for the CDR3: TGTGCCAGCAGCCAAGGGGACAGTTCCTATGGCTACACCTTC. It codes for CASSQGDSSYGYTF.

The rearrangement uses TRBV10-3 and TRBJ1-3; D is perhaps TRBD1 (5 bases). Germline lookup yields CDR1 ENHRY and CDR2 SYGVKD. V lost 4 bases and J lost 8, with 6 bases in between. The CDR3 has 11 amino acids. The CDR3, as DNA: TGTGCCATCAGTGTGGGGGACACCATATATTTT. It is translated as CAISVGDTIYF.

CDR3 sequence (DNA): TGCGCCAGCAGCCCGACAGGGGGGAGAAGCGATCAGCCCCAGCATTTT. It codes for CASSPTGGRSDQPQHF. This rearrangement joins TRBV4-1 to TRBJ1-5, with TRBD1 matching 9 bases. CDR3 size: 16 residues. V dropped 4 bases and J dropped 5; count of bases not matched to a gene: 9. Germline V gene data show CDR1 as MGHRA and CDR2 as YSYEKL.

J is TRBJ1-2 and V is TRBV11-1; 11 bases are a match to TRBD1. V trimming: 4 bases; J trimming: 5 bases; junction bases outside the gene matches: 9. The CDR3 loop spans 16 amino acids. CDR1 SGHAT and CDR2 FQDESV come from the germline V gene (reference sequence). This CDR3 is CASSSWTGGSLYGYTF. CDR3 in DNA: TGTGCCAGCAGCTCGTGGACAGGGGGCTCCCTATATGGCTACACCTTC.

V usage is TRBV13 and J usage is TRBJ2-7; D may correspond to TRBD1 or TRBD2 (5 bases each). Germline-derived CDR1 and CDR2 are PRHDT and FYEKMQ (reference sequence). This CDR3 is built from 16 residues. Trimming shortened V by 4 bases and J by 4 bases, and 20 bases separated the two germline ends. The DNA of the CDR3 is TGTGCCAGCAGCTCCCCCAAATTTGGGGGTGAGTACGAGCAGTACTTC. Translating it yields CASSSPKFGGEYEQYF.

In its sample, this clone was seen once. The chain joins TRBV7-9 to TRBJ1-6; D gene uncertain. The length of the CDR3 is 13 residues. Trimming left V 4 bases short and J 5 bases short, with 6 bases between. The V gene's germline CDR1 is SEHNR and CDR2 FQNEAQ (reference sequence). The CDR3 here is CASSSTDNSPLHF. In DNA form, the CDR3 reads TGTGCCAGCAGCTCGACGGATAATTCACCCCTCCACTTT.

The chain employs TRBV5-4 and TRBJ2-1; a weak D match, TRBD1 (6 bases). CDR3 size: 13 residues. The germline V gene has CDR1 SGHNT and CDR2 YYREEE (reference sequence). V dropped 0 bases and J dropped 10 bases, with 11 bases sitting between them. CDR3 amino acids: CASSLEGRGEQFF. DNA for the CDR3: TGTGCCAGCAGCTTGGAAGGCAGGGGAGAGCAGTTCTTC.

This chain uses TRBV7-2 with TRBJ2-7; no clear D gene. The germline V gene has CDR1 SGHTA and CDR2 FQGNSA. The CDR3 loop spans 14 amino acids. V was shortened by 1 base and J by 4 bases, with 11 bases between the two germline ends. The CDR3, as DNA: TGTGCCAGCAGCTTAGGGATAGCATCGTACGAGCAGTACTTC. Encoded protein: CASSLGIASYEQYF.

V is TRBV5-6 and J is TRBJ2-1, with D possibly matching TRBD2 (5 bases). Germline V gives CDR1 SGHDT, CDR2 YYEEEE. The CDR3 contains 15 residues. V was cut by 1 base and J by 9 bases, with 17 bases left in between. The CDR3 is CASSLPPDLSGEQFF. The CDR3 region has the DNA TGTGCCAGCAGCTTGCCCCCGGACCTAAGCGGTGAGCAGTTCTTC.

The genes are TRBV7-2 and TRBJ2-7; 8 nucleotides align to TRBD1. V was clipped by 4 bases and J by 9 bases; unmatched bases: 5. CDR1 and CDR2 from the germline V gene are SGHTA and FQGNSA. The CDR3 covers 12 residues. Here the CDR3 reads CASSSDRVGQYF. CDR3 bases: TGTGCCAGCAGCTCGGACAGGGTGGGGCAGTACTTC.

V is TRBV6-5 and J is TRBJ1-4; a possible D gene is TRBD1 (5 bases). The CDR3 spans 12 residues. With 0 bases removed from V and 11 bases from J, the gap between germline ends came to 7 bases. Germline-derived CDR1 and CDR2 are MNHEY and SVGAGI. The CDR3 DNA is TGTGCCAGCAGTTACTCGGGGGGGAAACTGTTTTTT. Translation gives CASSYSGGKLFF.